The present TCR beta chain was sequenced within a study of T-cell reconstitution after alpha-beta-depleted transplantation in children (TCRdb year 2016). Background for the entire study: T-cell immune reconstitution after TCRalphabeta/CD19-depleted allogeneic hematopoietic cell transplantation in children was quantitatively tracked in the study by means of TCR repertoire profiling.

This clonotype was picked up a small number of times. Its target antigen remains unknown. Base qualities are missing; no much larger clone stands one base away. What the research found in general, with its limitations: Over subsequent months, a decline in hyperexpanded clone frequencies was noted, and after one year, T-cell counts and TCRbeta diversity were mostly ascribed to newly produced T cells. In some patients, the high TCRbeta diversity seen at day 60 was put down to recipient T cells and intrathymic progenitors that had survived conditioning. Apparently early alphabetaT-cell count recovery about two months after transplant reportedly relied on only several hundred rapidly expanded clones derived from non-depleted graft cells.

The method behind the library was PCR. Reads for this sample came from an Illumina HiSeq 2500. Molecular barcoding was employed in the preparation of TCR libraries, with unique molecular identifiers being used to normalize TCRbeta repertoire quantification. The public reads were reanalyzed by TCRdb: fastp trimming at Q25, MiXCR alignment, in-frame beta chains only. Records with the same CDR3 protein are collapsed into one entry carrying the most frequent genes and DNA. The sample includes around 130,000 distinct CDR3 sequences, with about a tenth observed a single time. Clones ranked in the top ten supply less than 25% of the sample. The CDR3, cysteine through phenylalanine, is 15 amino acids long. The retained sequence is limited to the CDR3, 45 bases, with the frame set at the first base. The V and J ends are trimmed by 4 bases and 0 bases, leaving 13 bases between them. According to the germline V gene, CDR1 reads LGHNA and CDR2 reads YSLEER.

This sample's treatment or condition label indicates: allogeneic hematopoietic cell transplantation with graft depleted of TCRalphabeta T cells and CD19 B cells. The transplant recipients were children given TCRalphabeta/CD19-depleted allogeneic hematopoietic cell grafts. This chain is built from TRBV4-3 and TRBJ2-7; TRBD1 is a possible D gene, resting on 6 matching bases. Sequencing used PBMCs, mostly from graft donor cells, obtained 180 days after TCRalphabeta/CD19-depleted stem cell transplant. This receptor was obtained from a girl under three years old who had a stem cell transplant for combined immunodeficiency, so the T cells may come from the graft donor. CDR3 sequence: CASSPTGHPSYEQYF. The nucleotide sequence is TGCGCCAGCAGCCCCACAGGGCACCCCTCCTACGAGCAGTACTTC.